Listed here are 11 T cell receptor beta chains from one sample, sequenced in a study of shared clonotypes between healthy human individuals. Assay used: immunoSEQ multiplex PCR; TCRdb lists only in-frame clones, some missing. The sample includes 2 million to 3 million clones, 80% to 95% of them seen just once. Sequencing input: naive CD4+ T cells from PBMCs. Subset: CD45RA+ positively selected. The receptors were sampled from a man younger than 35 in good health. Some clones in this sample may be carry-over from other donors' samples.

The count of this clone is one. The chain joins TRBV19 to TRBJ1-2, with 9 bases identical to TRBD1. The CDR3 is made up of 17 amino acids. V lost 1 base, J lost 2 bases, and 8 bases stayed unmatched. Germline lookup yields CDR1 LNHDA and CDR2 SQIVND (reference sequence). The CDR3 DNA reads as TGTGCCAGTAGTATAGCCCCAAACAGGGGGCTCAACTATGGCTACACCTTC. Translation gives CASSIAPNRGLNYGYTF. Full variable domain (outside the CDR3, taken from reference TRBV19 and TRBJ1-2): DGGITQSPKYLFRKEGQNVTLSCEQNLNHDAMYWYRQDPGQGLRLIYYSQIVNDFQKGDIAEGYSVSREKKESFPLTVTSAQKNPTAFYLCASSIAPNRGLNYGYTFGSGTRLTVV.

The chain links TRBV28 to TRBJ1-3, with 7 bases identical to TRBD1. Germline CDR1 MDHEN, CDR2 SYDVKM. The CDR3 spans 17 residues. V shed 4 bases and J 0 bases; nucleotides not matched to a gene: 9. CDR3 region: CASSSSTGIASGNTIYF. Written as DNA, the CDR3 is TGTGCCAGCAGTTCCTCGACAGGGATCGCCTCTGGAAACACCATATATTTT.

The chain links TRBV5-1 to TRBJ2-1; 8 positions match TRBD2. J lost 7 bases, V lost 1 base, and 7 bases had no gene match. CDR1 and CDR2 from the germline V gene are SGHRS and YFSETQ. The CDR3 consists of 15 residues. This chain's CDR3 is CASSLTSGRWNEQFF. As DNA, the CDR3 is TGCGCCAGCAGCTTGACCAGCGGGAGATGGAATGAGCAGTTCTTC.

The table lists this clone with a count of one. The genes are TRBV19 and TRBJ1-3; D is ambiguous. Germline-derived CDR1 and CDR2 are LNHDA and SQIVND (reference sequence). This CDR3 is 13 amino acids long. V dropped 7 bases and J dropped 1 base, with 8 bases sitting between them. This CDR3 is CASTGISGNTIYF. DNA for the CDR3: TGTGCCAGTACTGGTATTTCTGGAAACACCATATATTTT.

The V and J genes are TRBV7-2 and TRBJ1-3; possible D gene TRBD1, 5 bases. The CDR3 runs to 14 residues. V dropped 5 bases and J dropped 2 bases, with 10 bases sitting between them. In germline, CDR1 is SGHTA, CDR2 FQGNSA. The DNA of the CDR3 is TGTGCCAGCAGCCTAAAGACAGCTGGAAACACCATATATTTT. Translating it yields CASSLKTAGNTIYF.

This chain uses TRBV19 with TRBJ1-1; no firm D call. V dropped 3 bases and J dropped 1 base, with 12 bases sitting between them. Germline loops: CDR1 LNHDA, CDR2 SQIVND (reference sequence). This CDR3 comprises 15 residues. In DNA form, the CDR3 reads TGTGCCAGTAGTATTTTGTCAGATACGAACACTGAAGCTTTCTTT. It translates to CASSILSDTNTEAFF. The whole variable domain, remainder taken from reference TRBV19 and TRBJ1-1, is DGGITQSPKYLFRKEGQNVTLSCEQNLNHDAMYWYRQDPGQGLRLIYYSQIVNDFQKGDIAEGYSVSREKKESFPLTVTSAQKNPTAFYLCASSILSDTNTEAFFGQGTRLTVV.

This sequence joins TRBV7-3 and TRBJ2-7, with 9 nucleotides matching TRBD1. The V gene end was trimmed by 4 bases and the J gene end by 5 bases; junction bases not matched to a gene: 9. The V gene's germline CDR1 is SGHTA and CDR2 FQGTGA. The CDR3 spans 15 residues. Written as DNA, the CDR3 is TGTGCCAGCAGCTCGGGCAGGGACAGGGCAAACGAGCAGTACTTC. Residues: CASSSGRDRANEQYF.

This clone was recorded once. This rearrangement joins TRBV5-1 to TRBJ2-7, with D perhaps matching TRBD2 (6 bases). V lost 2 bases and J 7 bases, leaving 13 bases between the germline ends. CDR1 SGHRS and CDR2 YFSETQ come from the germline V gene. This CDR3 is 13 amino acids long. The CDR3 coding sequence is TGCGCCAGCAGCTTTTCCTTCGGAGGGGAGCAGTACTTC. Its protein is CASSFSFGGEQYF.

The table lists this clone with a few counts. At one of its ends the junction is not consistent with the germline gene, which may arise from a read error. CDR3 DNA sequence: TGTGCCACCCGACGGAACAATGAAGCTTTCTTT. This encodes CATRRNNEAFF. The chain uses TRBV10-3 and TRBJ1-1; D gene uncertain. The CDR3 has 11 residues. CDR1 and CDR2 (germline): ENHRY, SYGVKD.

The chain recombines TRBV10-2 with TRBJ2-7; 7 nucleotides line up with TRBD1. There are 12 residues in the CDR3. The J segment lost 2 bases and the V segment lost 6 bases, leaving 1 base of the junction unmatched. Germline CDR1 WSHSY, CDR2 SAAADI. CDR3 sequence (DNA): TGCGCCAGCAGACAGGGGCCCTACGAGCAGTACTTC. Amino acids: CASRQGPYEQYF.

The chain combines TRBV5-1 with TRBJ2-7; TRBD1 is a possible D gene (6 bases). The CDR3 is made up of 14 amino acids. The V gene's germline CDR1 is SGHRS and CDR2 YFSETQ. The ends were cut back, 5 bases at V and 2 bases at J, with 14 bases in the middle. CDR3 coding DNA: TGCGCCAGCAGAAGCGGACAGCTTACCTACGAGCAGTACTTC. This translates into CASRSGQLTYEQYF.